Listed here is a single T cell receptor (beta chain). The likely explanation is a read error, given a far larger clone one base away. Time point given: newly diagnosed GD, antithyroid drugs for less than 3 months. Scientists built the TCR library using RNA that was extracted from PBMCs. This sample is drawn from a study of regulatory T cells in long-lasting Graves disease. In building TCR beta libraries, iRepertoire HTBI primers were used together with Arm-PCR of CDR3 regions. MiXCR, run by TCRdb on the multiplex PCR reads, gives a single entry per CDR3 protein. The sample gives some 250,000 distinct CDR3 sequences, around 20% of which show up once; about 15% is in the top ten. The CDR3 is made up of 16 amino acids. The ends were cut back, 5 bases at V and 13 bases at J, with 27 bases in the middle. The V gene's germline CDR1 is SGHTA and CDR2 FQGNSA.

The rearrangement uses TRBV7-2 and TRBJ2-4, with a weak D call TRBD2 (6 bases). The receptor's source is a female donor with Graves disease. This material consisted of peripheral blood mononuclear cells (PBMCs), taken at new diagnosis, from a patient treated with antithyroid drugs. The chain's CDR3 is CASSPGPGVTYNEQYF. CDR3 DNA sequence: TGTGCCAGCAGCCCCGGTCCGGGAGTTACGTACAATGAGCAGTACTTC.